The 24 T cell receptor beta chains in this list originate from one sample, sequenced in a study of T cells in localized non-small cell lung cancer. This table comes from immunoSEQ multiplex PCR, and its TCRdb copy is limited to in-frame clones, with some not included. The top ten clones hold 60% of a sample with 5,500 to 7,000 clones, around 80% of them seen once. This specimen consisted of peripheral blood mononuclear cells, obtained before any cancer treatment. The receptors come from a female donor at least 60 years old with stage II lung adenocarcinoma.

V and J are TRBV6-5 and TRBJ2-7, with TRBD1 identical over 8 bases. Losses at the gene ends were 2 bases for V and 6 bases for J; bases not matched to a gene: 6. Germline lookup yields CDR1 MNHEY and CDR2 SVGAGI. CDR3 size: 14 residues. Here the CDR3 reads CASSYGTGGREQYF. In DNA, the CDR3 is TGTGCCAGCAGTTACGGGACAGGTGGACGCGAGCAGTACTTC.

This chain uses TRBV7-3 with TRBJ2-5; D tentatively reads TRBD1 or TRBD2 (5 bases each). Germline V CDR1 and CDR2: SGHTA, FQGTGA. The length of the CDR3 is 15 residues. Trimming took off 2 bases at V and 11 bases at J, with 21 bases between the two ends. The CDR3 DNA sequence: TGTGCCAGCAGCTTAGGGACGAGCGGAGCCGAGGGGCAGTACTTC. It yields the protein CASSLGTSGAEGQYF.

J is TRBJ1-1 and V is TRBV6-5, with unresolved D. CDR1 MNHEY and CDR2 SVGAGI come from the germline V gene. The V end lost 4 bases, the J end lost 3 bases, and 12 bases lay between the germline ends. This CDR3 has 14 amino acids. As DNA, the CDR3 is TGTGCCAGCAGTTCTAACACTCCATACACTGAAGCTTTCTTT. This gives the protein CASSSNTPYTEAFF.

In this sample, this clone turned up once. This chain links TRBV5-1 with TRBJ2-3; 14 bases fit TRBD2. Trimming took 2 bases from V and 6 from J; bases not matched to a gene: 5. From germline, CDR1 is SGHRS and CDR2 YFSETQ. The CDR3 totals 16 residues. As DNA, the CDR3 is TGCGCCAGCAGCTTAACGGGACTAGCGGGAGTGGATACGCAGTATTTT. Amino acids: CASSLTGLAGVDTQYF.

This clone was seen more than once but under ten times. The V call is TRBV4-3, the J call TRBJ1-1, with D perhaps TRBD1 (5 bases). The CDR3 is made up of 15 amino acids. Per the germline V gene, CDR1 is LGHNA and CDR2 is YSLEER. V lost 4 bases and J lost 5, with 17 bases in between. The CDR3 region is CASSPHPGSGTEAFF. Written as DNA, the CDR3 is TGCGCCAGCAGCCCTCACCCAGGGAGTGGGACTGAAGCTTTCTTT.

This chain connects TRBV5-1 to TRBJ2-1; TRBD2 matches 12 bases. The CDR3 is made up of 16 amino acids. Trimming at V came to 2 bases and at J to 7 bases, leaving 7 bases not matched to a gene. Germline CDR1 reads SGHRS; CDR2 reads YFSETQ. CDR3 nucleotide sequence: TGCGCCAGCAGCTTCCTAGCGGGAGGGCCTCGGAATGAGCAGTTCTTC. Translating gives CASSFLAGGPRNEQFF.

This clone is a singleton in its sample. CDR3 residues: CASSTTSGNEQYF. CDR3 sequence (DNA): TGCGCCAGCAGTACTACTAGCGGGAACGAGCAGTACTTC. V and J are TRBV10-2 and TRBJ2-7, with TRBD2 identical over 10 bases. The CDR3 spans 13 residues. After removal of 5 bases from V and 5 bases from J, the junction contained 3 bases not matched to a gene. Germline lookup yields CDR1 WSHSY and CDR2 SAAADI.

This clone has a single count. This sequence joins TRBV6-6 and TRBJ1-1; 8 bases are shared with TRBD1. With 7 bases clipped from V and 6 bases from J, the junction kept 10 bases outside the gene matches. The CDR3 is made up of 14 amino acids. CDR1 and CDR2 from the germline V gene are MNHNY and SVGAGI (reference sequence). The DNA for the CDR3 is TGTGCCAGCACCCACCGGGACAGGATGCCTGAAGCTTTCTTT. It is translated as CASTHRDRMPEAFF.

The chain couples TRBV6-1 to TRBJ1-1; D is unresolved. Germline V gene lookup returns CDR1 MNHNS and CDR2 SASEGT. V was clipped by 4 bases and J by 5 bases, with 8 bases between them. This CDR3 spans 12 amino acids. CDR3 sequence: CASSVSETEAFF. CDR3 nucleotide sequence: TGTGCCAGCAGTGTGTCAGAGACTGAAGCTTTCTTT.

This chain uses TRBV27 with TRBJ2-5, with D tentatively TRBD1 (5 bases). Trimming shortened V by 2 bases and J by 5 bases, and 15 bases separated the two germline ends. The CDR3 totals 15 residues. The germline V gene has CDR1 MNHEY and CDR2 SMNVEV (reference sequence). The CDR3 nucleotides are TGTGCCAGCAGTTTAATTGGGGCAGGGTGGGAGACCCAGTACTTC. Encoded protein: CASSLIGAGWETQYF.

The V and J genes are TRBV5-6 and TRBJ1-2; no firm D call. The CDR3 has 14 amino acids. CDR1 is SGHDT, CDR2 YYEEEE, per germline. The V end was cut by 0 bases, the J end by 4 bases, with 10 bases between. The DNA for the CDR3 is TGTGCCAGCAGCTTGGGGGCGGGTCCCTATGGCTACACCTTC. Amino acids: CASSLGAGPYGYTF.

The chain has TRBV5-1 and TRBJ2-2; 10 nucleotides align to TRBD2. V lost 1 base and J lost 0; bases outside the gene matches: 0. Looked up from germline, CDR1 is SGHRS and CDR2 is YFSETQ. The CDR3 spans 16 residues. The CDR3 region is CASSLTSGANTGELFF. CDR3 coding DNA: TGCGCCAGCAGCTTGACTAGCGGGGCGAACACCGGGGAGCTGTTTTTT.

This sequence joins TRBV5-1 and TRBJ1-1, with D perhaps TRBD1 (5 bases). V was pared by 5 bases and J by 3 bases, with 11 bases between. Per germline, CDR1 SGHRS and CDR2 YFSETQ. The CDR3 spans 13 residues. This CDR3 is CASRGRGYTEAFF. The CDR3 DNA is TGCGCCAGCAGGGGGCGGGGATACACTGAAGCTTTCTTT.

The rearrangement links TRBV5-1 to TRBJ2-6; 12 positions agree with TRBD1. Looked up from germline, CDR1 is SGHRS and CDR2 is YFSETQ. After removal of 4 bases from V and 1 base from J, the junction contained 12 bases not matched to a gene. The CDR3 is made up of 20 amino acids. The CDR3, as DNA: TGCGCCAGCAGCCCGCGGGGACAGGGGGCAGTAAGTTCTGGGGCCAACGTCCTGACTTTC. The encoded protein is CASSPRGQGAVSSGANVLTF.

The CDR3 is CASRGMNTEAFF. The CDR3 DNA follows: TGTGCCAGCAGAGGGATGAACACTGAAGCTTTCTTT. The chain carries TRBV9 and TRBJ1-1; no definite D call. Germline V gene data show CDR1 as SGDLS and CDR2 as YYNGEE. Trimming took 5 bases from V and 0 from J, leaving 5 bases between them. The CDR3 has 12 amino acids.

A few counts support this clone. The chain recombines TRBV10-2 with TRBJ2-7; TRBD1 might be the D (6 bases). Trimming removed 4 bases at V and 4 bases at J, with 14 bases between. The CDR3 covers 14 residues. Germline lookup yields CDR1 WSHSY and CDR2 SAAADI. This CDR3 reads CASSVVGAFYEQYV. The CDR3 DNA follows: TGCGCCAGCAGTGTGGTGGGGGCCTTTTACGAGCAGTACGTC.

The chain links TRBV28 to TRBJ1-1, with TRBD1 matching over 12 bases. The germline CDR1 and CDR2 sequences are MDHEN and SYDVKM. The length of the CDR3 is 17 residues. Trimming removed 2 bases from V and 1 base from J; junction bases left unmatched: 5. CDR3 sequence: CASSLEGQGAWNTEAFF. CDR3 coding DNA: TGTGCCAGCAGTTTAGAGGGACAGGGGGCTTGGAACACTGAAGCTTTCTTT.

The rearrangement links TRBV28 to TRBJ1-1; D unresolved. The CDR3 is 12 residues long. Germline V gene lookup returns CDR1 MDHEN and CDR2 SYDVKM. The V and J ends lost 7 bases and 5 bases respectively, with 11 bases between them. DNA for the CDR3: TGTGCCAGCACCTTCAAATGGACTGAAGCTTTCTTT. Its translation: CASTFKWTEAFF.

This clone has just a few counts. CDR3 DNA sequence: TGTGCCAGTTGTTTGAGCGGGTTCACCGGGGAGCTGTTTTTT. It codes for CASCLSGFTGELFF. This chain links TRBV19 with TRBJ2-2, with TRBD2 as a possible D gene (6 bases). Germline V lookup: CDR1 LNHDA, CDR2 SQIVND (reference sequence). The V gene lost 8 bases and the J gene lost 4 bases, with 14 bases spanning the gap. This CDR3 comprises 14 residues.

The chain has TRBV4-1 and TRBJ1-2, with 8 bases identical to TRBD1. Per germline, CDR1 MGHRA and CDR2 YSYEKL. Unmatched junction bases numbered 7, after V lost 3 bases and J lost 7 bases. CDR3 length equals 14 residues. The CDR3 spells CASSQGQAVGGYTF. The DNA for the CDR3 is TGCGCCAGCAGCCAGGGACAGGCGGTGGGTGGCTACACCTTC.

CDR3 sequence (DNA): TGCGCCAGCAGCCAAGTTGCAGGAGAAAATGGCTACACCTTC. The encoded protein is CASSQVAGENGYTF. The chain uses TRBV4-1 and TRBJ1-2, with D unresolved. V shed 1 base and J shed 6 bases, with 12 bases lying between them. CDR1 and CDR2 from the germline V gene are MGHRA and YSYEKL. The CDR3 has 14 residues.

This chain links TRBV7-2 with TRBJ1-5; weak D call: TRBD1 (6 bases). Germline V lookup: CDR1 SGHTA, CDR2 FQGNSA. This CDR3 region has 17 residues. Deletions cut 0 bases from V and 7 bases from J, with 19 bases between. CDR3: CASSLAPKDSVWQPQHF. As DNA, the CDR3 is TGTGCCAGCAGCTTAGCGCCTAAGGACAGCGTTTGGCAGCCCCAGCATTTT.

Only one count was recorded for this clone. The rearrangement uses TRBV6-5 and TRBJ1-1; D may be TRBD1 (5 bases). The V and J ends lost 5 bases and 4 bases respectively, with 11 bases between them. Germline V gives CDR1 MNHEY, CDR2 SVGAGI. This CDR3 region has 13 residues. The CDR3 DNA follows: TGTGCCAGCAGTACCGGGGGGTCCACTGAAGCTTTCTTT. It yields the protein CASSTGGSTEAFF.

The V call is TRBV11-2, the J call TRBJ1-1; D call uncertain. The CDR3 spans 14 residues. The germline gives CDR1 SGHAT, CDR2 FQNNGV. Trimming took 6 bases from V and 5 from J, leaving 16 bases between them. The CDR3 region has the DNA TGTGCCAGCAGTCTAACCCTTCCCGGGACTGAAGCTTTCTTT. It yields the protein CASSLTLPGTEAFF.